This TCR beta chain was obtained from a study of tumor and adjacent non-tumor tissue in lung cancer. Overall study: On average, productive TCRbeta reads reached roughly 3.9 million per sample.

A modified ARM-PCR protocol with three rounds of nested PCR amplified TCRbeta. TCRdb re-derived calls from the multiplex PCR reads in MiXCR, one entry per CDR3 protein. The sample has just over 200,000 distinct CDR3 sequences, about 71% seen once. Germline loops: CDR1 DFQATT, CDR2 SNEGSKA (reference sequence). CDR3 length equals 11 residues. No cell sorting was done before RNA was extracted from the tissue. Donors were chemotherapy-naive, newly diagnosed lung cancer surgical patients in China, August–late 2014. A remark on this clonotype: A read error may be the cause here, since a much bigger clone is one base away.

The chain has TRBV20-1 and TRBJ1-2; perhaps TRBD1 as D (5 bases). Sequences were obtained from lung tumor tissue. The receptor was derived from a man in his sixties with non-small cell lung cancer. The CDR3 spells CSAEANWGCTF. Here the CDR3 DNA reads TGCAGTGCAGAGGCTAACTGGGGCTGCACCTTC.